This T cell receptor beta chain was sequenced in a study of naive and memory T cell subsets. Findings and caveats of the study: Activation and differentiation may alter RNA-based TCR counts. Especially in CD8 cells, naive repertoires contained a few larger clonotypes, possibly CD45RA-re-expressing memory cells.

The beta constant-region primer was an equimolar mix of two oligonucleotides covering TRBC1 and TRBC2. The ligated cDNA underwent four PCR rounds using SP2 and nested alpha and beta constant-region primers. Via MiXCR, TCRdb re-called the UMI-ligation and nested PCR reads, giving one row per CDR3 protein. The table lists 120,000 to 150,000 distinct CDR3 sequences, 15% to 25% of them singletons. The germline CDR1 and CDR2 sequences are MDHEN and SYDVKM. V trimming: 1 base; J trimming: 2 bases; junction bases outside the gene matches: 3. There are 15 residues in the CDR3. This clonotype came up a few times. Its antigen is currently unknown.

The chain employs TRBV28 and TRBJ2-5, with 8 bases identical to TRBD2. This receptor was taken from a human donor in good health. Sequenced sample: naive CD8+ T cells from blood. CDR3 nucleotide sequence: TGTGCCAGCAGTTTATCACTAGCGGTGCAAGAGACCCAGTACTTC. This encodes CASSLSLAVQETQYF.